The clone carrying this T cell receptor (beta chain) was observed once. Its antigen is unknown. These data come from a study of identical twins. General study points: The models gave estimates that fell short of the out-of-frame TCR alpha sharing seen in monozygotic twins.

Unique molecular identifiers were present on the cDNA, which also gained a universal primer site by template switching. TCRdb re-called the 5' RACE reads through MiXCR, storing one row per CDR3 protein. The sample lists roughly 720,000 distinct CDR3 sequences; approximately 18% were seen once. This CDR3 has 14 amino acids. Germline V lookup: CDR1 SGHTA, CDR2 FQGNSA. The V end lost 3 bases, the J end lost 5 bases, and 13 bases lay between the germline ends. These data also formed part of another study, on T cells expressing NK-cell markers. This second study says: Dominance of the CD3+CD56-NKG2C+ fraction by these clonotypes also held in several donors.

The TCR comes from a woman under 30 in good health. Sequenced input: PBMCs. The chain links TRBV7-2 to TRBJ2-5; D tentatively fits TRBD1 or TRBD2 (6 bases each). The CDR3 DNA reads TGTGCCAGCAGCTTCGGGGGCCAGGGGGAGACCCAGTACTTC. It specifies CASSFGGQGETQYF.